This T cell receptor beta chain was sequenced in a study of blood T cell repertoires in COVID-19. For the study at large: The United States, Italy and Spain were the sources of the acute and convalescent COVID-19 samples. PBMCs, B-cell-depleted T cells, or T cells provided the cDNA or gDNA that made up the material.

The germline gives CDR1 SNHLY, CDR2 FYNNEI. CDR3 length: 17 residues. Trimming cost V 6 bases and J 5 bases; bases outside gene matches: 17. Authors' processing steps: Estimated nucleated cell counts came from reference gene primer amplification. The repertoire was sequenced with immunoSEQ multiplex PCR; TCRdb's copy has only in-frame clones and lacks some. The DNA gave D and trimming, while V, J and clone size come from that table. The sample lists around 300,000 clones, just over 85% occurring once. This sequence was found in a woman in her 30s with active or convalescent COVID-19. Material for sequencing was peripheral blood. The chain combines TRBV2 with TRBJ2-5, with TRBD1 matching 8 bases. The CDR3 protein is CASRNYPADREAETQYF. The CDR3 nucleotides read TGTGCCAGCAGAAACTATCCCGCGGACAGGGAGGCGGAGACCCAGTACTTC.